The present T cell receptor beta chain was sequenced within a study of blood T cell repertoires in COVID-19. Libraries were prepared by immunoSEQ multiplex PCR; TCRdb keeps only in-frame clonotypes and omits some of them. The table shows more than 110,000 clones, with roughly 84% occurring only once. Looked up from germline, CDR1 is ENHRY and CDR2 is SYGVKD. This CDR3 has 12 residues. The ends were cut back, 1 base at V and 4 bases at J, with 4 bases in the middle. The V call is TRBV10-3, the J call TRBJ1-2; D gene unclear. The sequencing sample was made of peripheral blood. This clonotype originated in a human donor in a cohort sampled during active COVID-19. CDR3 in amino acids: CAISELSYGYTF. The CDR3 nucleotides are TGTGCCATCAGTGAGTTGAGCTATGGCTACACCTTC.